This T cell receptor (beta chain) comes out of a study of blood T cell repertoires in COVID-19. Looking at the study overall: PBMCs, B-cell-depleted T cells, or T cells were the source of the cDNA or gDNA that made up the material.

In the authors' workflow: Estimation of nucleated cell counts relied on the amplification of reference gene primers. Generated by immunoSEQ multiplex PCR, the TCRdb table keeps only in-frame clones and is missing some. V, J and clone size derive from that table, while D and trimming were established from the DNA sequence. This table has a few hundred thousand clones, roughly 89% appearing once. This study enrolled people aged roughly 18 to 90 from approximately 25 US geographic areas. This clone was recorded only once. V was clipped by 5 bases and J by 2 bases, with 9 bases between them. The length of the CDR3 is 13 residues. Germline assignment: CDR1 SGHDN and CDR2 FVKESK.

The sequencing input was PBMCs or T cells enriched from blood (not recorded which). The clonotype comes from a woman aged 45-60 years who had recovered from COVID-19. The rearrangement uses TRBV14 and TRBJ1-1; D is unclear. The chain's CDR3 is CASSKEINTEAFF. The CDR3 coding sequence is TGTGCCAGCAGCAAGGAGATAAACACTGAAGCTTTCTTT.